This TCR beta chain was captured by sequencing in a study of blood T cell repertoires in COVID-19. In the study overall: Material from acute and convalescent COVID-19 was sourced from the United States, Italy and Spain. PBMCs, B-cell-depleted T cells, or T cells were the source of the cDNA or gDNA that made up the material.

The V and J ends lost 6 bases and 5 bases respectively, with 17 bases between them. The CDR3 is 15 amino acids. CDR1 is LNHDA and CDR2 is SQIVND in the germline V gene (reference sequence). As originally analysed: Researchers report that nucleated cell counts were estimated from reference gene primer amplification. Sequencing used immunoSEQ multiplex PCR; TCRdb keeps in-frame clones, though not all of them. V and J calls and clone size are those listed in that table; D and trimming were worked out from the DNA. The sample shows about 130,000 clones, 75% to 90% of them seen only once. J is TRBJ2-1 and V is TRBV19; D is possibly TRBD2 (6 bases). Sequencing was carried out using peripheral blood. This clonotype was sampled from a man between 45 and 60 years old with active or convalescent COVID-19. CDR3: CASRAMGGAHNEQFF. The CDR3 DNA reads as TGTGCCAGTAGGGCGATGGGGGGAGCACACAATGAGCAGTTCTTC.